One and the same sample provided the 14 T cell receptor beta chains below, sequenced in a study of cytomegalovirus exposure and HLA in healthy donors. The PCR used 60 Vbeta and 13 Jbeta primers. Profiled with immunoSEQ multiplex PCR; TCRdb holds only in-frame clones, not every one. Among approximately 180,000 clones listed, approximately 85% were seen once. The sample taken for sequencing was PBMCs. These receptors came from a man in his late teens or twenties in good health and CMV-seronegative.

The chain is built from TRBV25-1 and TRBJ1-2; tentative D call: TRBD1 (5 bases). In germline, CDR1 is MGHDK, CDR2 SYGVNS. The V end lost 0 bases, the J end lost 8 bases, and 10 bases lay between the germline ends. There are 13 residues in the CDR3. CDR3 DNA sequence: TGTGCCAGCAGTGAATATGACAGTGGGGGCTACACCTTC. It is translated as CASSEYDSGGYTF.

This clone was recorded once. This chain joins TRBV19 and TRBJ1-2, with 7 bases aligning to TRBD1. The J segment lost 7 bases and the V segment lost 3 bases, leaving 8 bases of the junction unmatched. The germline CDR1 and CDR2 sequences are LNHDA and SQIVND (reference sequence). The CDR3 has 14 amino acids. The CDR3 sequence: CASSMLTGDFGYTF. The CDR3, as DNA: TGTGCCAGTAGTATGTTAACAGGGGATTTTGGCTACACCTTC. Together with reference TRBV19 and TRBJ1-2, the CDR3 gives the full variable domain: DGGITQSPKYLFRKEGQNVTLSCEQNLNHDAMYWYRQDPGQGLRLIYYSQIVNDFQKGDIAEGYSVSREKKESFPLTVTSAQKNPTAFYLCASSMLTGDFGYTFGSGTRLTVV.

This clone appeared a single time. This rearrangement joins TRBV2 to TRBJ1-2; D ambiguous. The CDR3 sequence is 14 residues long. Germline V gene lookup returns CDR1 SNHLY and CDR2 FYNNEI. V lost 8 bases and J 2 bases, leaving 15 bases between the germline ends. The CDR3 reads CASEKADTNYGYTF. For the CDR3, the DNA is TGTGCCAGCGAAAAGGCAGACACAAACTATGGCTACACCTTC.

V usage is TRBV7-2 and J usage is TRBJ1-2; 11 bases are shared with TRBD1. The CDR3 has 16 amino acids. With 2 bases clipped from V and 4 bases from J, the junction kept 6 bases outside the gene matches. Germline CDR1 SGHTA, CDR2 FQGNSA. CDR3 nucleotide sequence: TGTGCCAGCAGCTTACTCCGGGACAGGGGGAGCTATGGCTACACCTTC. This translates into CASSLLRDRGSYGYTF.

The rearrangement links TRBV19 to TRBJ2-7, with D maybe TRBD2 (6 bases). This CDR3 has 13 residues. V shed 7 bases and J shed 2 bases, with 12 bases lying between them. The germline V gene has CDR1 LNHDA and CDR2 SQIVND (reference sequence). The CDR3 region is CASTSAGPYEQYF. CDR3 nucleotide sequence: TGTGCCAGTACCTCCGCGGGGCCCTACGAGCAGTACTTC.

V and J are TRBV5-1 and TRBJ2-7; 7 nucleotides align to TRBD2. There are 14 residues in the CDR3. CDR1 is SGHRS, CDR2 YFSETQ, per germline. V lost 0 bases to trimming and J lost 5 bases; unmatched junction nucleotides: 5. In DNA form, the CDR3 reads TGCGCCAGCAGCTTGGGGGCGGGAGCCCACGAGCAGTACTTC. Translation: CASSLGAGAHEQYF. The full variable domain, its missing parts supplied by reference TRBV5-1 and TRBJ2-7, is KAGVTQTPRYLIKTRGQQVTLSCSPISGHRSVSWYQQTPGQGLQFLFEYFSETQRNKGNFPGRFSGRQFSNSRSEMNVSTLELGDSALYLCASSLGAGAHEQYFGPGTRLTVT.

The chain employs TRBV7-2 and TRBJ2-5, with D perhaps matching TRBD2 (6 bases). CDR3 length: 14 amino acids. Trimming took 5 bases from V and 5 from J, leaving 15 bases between them. The V gene's germline CDR1 is SGHTA and CDR2 FQGNSA. CDR3 DNA sequence: TGTGCCAGCAGCCCGGGACTCACGGTGGAGACCCAGTACTTC. It yields the protein CASSPGLTVETQYF. Full variable domain (remainder filled in from reference TRBV7-2 and TRBJ2-5): GAGVSQSPSNKVTEKGKDVELRCDPISGHTALYWYRQSLGQGLEFLIYFQGNSAPDKSGLPSDRFSAERTGGSVSTLTIQRTQQEDSAVYLCASSPGLTVETQYFGPGTRLLVL.

The J gene is TRBJ2-1, the V gene TRBV28, with no clear D. The CDR3 runs 12 residues. CDR1 and CDR2 from the germline V gene are MDHEN and SYDVKM. V gave up 6 bases and J gave up 11 bases, with 14 bases separating them. The CDR3 nucleotides read TGTGCCAGCAGCCGAAGACTGAGGAAGCAGTTCTTC. This gives the protein CASSRRLRKQFF.

The CDR3 reads CASSLDASFWGRVEETQYF. CDR3 bases: TGTGCCAGCAGTTTAGACGCGAGTTTCTGGGGCAGGGTGGAGGAGACCCAGTACTTC. The chain joins TRBV27 to TRBJ2-5; maybe TRBD1 (5 bases). Germline assignment: CDR1 MNHEY and CDR2 SMNVEV (reference sequence). This CDR3 region has 19 residues. The V end was cut by 2 bases, the J end by 5 bases, with 27 bases between.

The rearrangement uses TRBV11-2 and TRBJ2-1, with TRBD2 matching 8 bases. The ends lost 2 bases at V and 4 bases at J; junction bases unmatched: 7. This CDR3 is 16 amino acids long. Germline-derived CDR1 and CDR2 are SGHAT and FQNNGV. CDR3 region: CASSLLSSGAYNEQFF. Here the CDR3 DNA reads TGTGCCAGCAGCTTACTAAGTAGCGGGGCTTACAATGAGCAGTTCTTC.

The chain carries TRBV30 and TRBJ2-7; TRBD1 matches at 7 bases. V shed 0 bases and J 7 bases; nucleotides not matched to a gene: 9. CDR3 length: 14 residues. Germline CDR1 is GTSNPN and CDR2 is SVGIG (reference sequence). The CDR3 DNA follows: TGTGCCTGGAGTGTACTCGACAGGGCAGGGGAGCAGTACTTC. As protein: CAWSVLDRAGEQYF. Variable domain in full (rest from reference TRBV30 and TRBJ2-7): SQTIHQWPATLVQPVGSPLSLECTVEGTSNPNLYWYRQAAGRGLQLLFYSVGIGQISSEVPQNLSASRPQDRQFILSSKKLLLSDSGFYLCAWSVLDRAGEQYFGPGTRLTVT.

Details on this clone: At the DNA level, this CDR3 is encoded by other sequences in the same sample as well. The rearrangement joins TRBV19 to TRBJ1-2; no clear D. The CDR3 has 13 residues. Germline V gene lookup returns CDR1 LNHDA and CDR2 SQIVND (reference sequence). V lost 6 bases, J lost 2 bases, and 10 bases lay in between. The CDR3 coding sequence is TGTGCCAGTAGCCGGACTGAGAACTATGGCTACACCTTC. Its translation: CASSRTENYGYTF.

This rearrangement joins TRBV6-5 to TRBJ2-3; D is possibly TRBD1 (5 bases). Germline CDR1 and CDR2: MNHEY and SVGAGI. Trimming took 2 bases from V and 0 from J, leaving 6 bases between them. The length of the CDR3 is 14 residues. CDR3 nucleotide sequence: TGTGCCAGCAGTTACGACAGAAGCACAGATACGCAGTATTTT. Translating gives CASSYDRSTDTQYF.

The chain joins TRBV13 to TRBJ2-3; TRBD2 is a possible D gene (6 bases). Germline values: CDR1 PRHDT, CDR2 FYEKMQ (reference sequence). This CDR3 has 14 amino acids. Trimming took off 3 bases at V and 4 bases at J, with 11 bases between the two ends. CDR3 amino acids: CASSFARRADTQYF. The DNA for the CDR3 is TGTGCCAGCAGCTTTGCCAGGAGGGCAGATACGCAGTATTTT.